This T cell receptor (beta chain) emerged from a study of response to subunit inactivated influenza vaccine. With regard to this clonotype: Its cognate antigen is unknown.

TCRdb independently ran MiXCR on the RT-PCR reads; one entry per CDR3 protein. The sample consists of about 650,000 distinct CDR3 sequences, about 15% of them appearing once. Study results and caveats: Authors suggested each seasonal flu vaccination may recruit only limited numbers of new T cells.

This CDR3 has 13 residues. CDR1 is SQVTM and CDR2 is ANQGSEA in the germline V gene. V shed 7 bases and J 7 bases; nucleotides not matched to a gene: 6. The sequence was collected from a man aged 50-59 years who received an inactivated influenza vaccine. V usage is TRBV29-1 and J usage is TRBJ2-1; 11 nucleotides match TRBD2. The material was PBMCs from blood, obtained about 14 days before vaccination. The CDR3 here is CSGLAGGNNEQFF. The CDR3 DNA sequence: TGCAGCGGATTAGCGGGGGGGAATAATGAGCAGTTCTTC.